The clone carrying this T cell receptor (beta chain) was counted once. The sample originates from a study of blood T cell repertoires in COVID-19. At the level of the study: The United States, Italy and Spain supplied acute and convalescent COVID-19 samples.

Germline V gene lookup returns CDR1 SGHVS and CDR2 FNYEAQ. The CDR3 is 14 residues long. V dropped 5 bases and J dropped 3 bases, with 13 bases sitting between them. In the original processing: Scientists estimated how many nucleated cells there were by amplifying reference gene primers. Repertoires were generated with immunoSEQ multiplex PCR, while TCRdb's copy carries only in-frame clones and drops some. Clone size and the V and J calls come from that table; the DNA yielded D and trimming. The sample lists roughly 130,000 clones, roughly 78% occurring once. Material: peripheral blood. The TCR comes from a man between 60 and 75 years old with acute or convalescent COVID-19. The chain has TRBV7-6 and TRBJ1-1; D is perhaps TRBD1 (6 bases). The DNA for the CDR3 is TGTGCCAGCAGCCCAGGGGCTGGGGACACTGAAGCTTTCTTT. Translating gives CASSPGAGDTEAFF.